This T cell receptor beta chain came from a study of T cell responses to AZD1222 COVID-19 vaccine. This clone was seen only a few times. Its antigen is unknown. Only in-frame clones appear in the TCRdb table, and some are missing; sequencing was by immunoSEQ multiplex PCR. In the table there are about 120,000 clones, around 92% of which are singletons. General observations from the study: Across spike, vaccine-associated CD4 TCRs were found, dominant at 160-218 and 743-854. Among AZD1222 vaccinees, only 5 to 7 were seropositive at baseline. Clonal diversity may have been underestimated, and the donors were mostly white British, with more females than males.

Germline V gene data show CDR1 as LGHNT and CDR2 as FRNRAP. The CDR3 spans 16 residues. V lost 7 bases and J lost 4; bases outside the gene matches: 15. The source material was peripheral blood, sampled on day 0 of AZD1222 vaccination. The gene calls are TRBV12-5 and TRBJ1-2; TRBD1 matches at 7 bases. The sequence derives from an adult in good health. The CDR3 nucleotides are TGTGCTAGTGACGGGAGTGGAGGGGGCCGTTTCTATGGCTACACCTTC. Residues: CASDGSGGGRFYGYTF.